These T cell receptor beta chains were read from a single sample in a study of shared clonotypes between healthy human individuals. Clones were sequenced by immunoSEQ multiplex PCR, and TCRdb holds only the in-frame ones, with some missing. Of about 2,500,000 clones listed, about 92% were seen once; the top ten hold around 0.14%. The specimen sequenced was naive CD4+ T cells sorted from blood. The receptors come from a man between 18 and 29 years old in good health. Both conserved end residues are part of each CDR3. A D gene is named only where the DNA matches it firmly. Clone size, where shown, is once, few, many, or a class for clones that have expanded.

v_call	clone_size	j_call	d_call	cdr3_nt	cdr3_aa
TRBV12-5	once	TRBJ2-3	.	TGTGCTAGTGGTTTGGTACAAAAGGACTATCTGGGGACAGATACGCAGTATTTT	CASGLVQKDYLGTDTQYF
TRBV6-1	once	TRBJ2-6	.	TGTGCCAGCAGTGATCGTCTAAAGACCTCTGGGGCCAACGTCCTGACTTTC	CASSDRLKTSGANVLTF
TRBV6-6	.	TRBJ1-5	TRBD1	TGTGCCAGCAGTTACGCGGACAGGGGAAATCAGCCCCAGCATTTT	CASSYADRGNQPQHF
TRBV2	.	TRBJ2-5	TRBD2	TGTGCCAGCATGAAGACGGGGGGTAGCGGAGAGACCCAGTACTTC	CASMKTGGSGETQYF
TRBV11-2	.	TRBJ2-7	TRBD2	TGTGCCAGCAGCTTAGGGTCGGGGGGGGCCTACGAGCAGTACTTC	CASSLGSGGAYEQYF
TRBV7-2	.	TRBJ2-2	.	TGTGCCAGCAGCTTACTCCTCGAGGGTAGCGGGGAGCTGTTTTTT	CASSLLLEGSGELFF
TRBV4-3	.	TRBJ2-2	TRBD2	TGCGCCAGCAGCCTACGACCCCAGCGGGAGGGGAACACCGGGGAGCTGTTTTTT	CASSLRPQREGNTGELFF
TRBV9	.	TRBJ2-3	.	TGTGCCAGCAGCTCCGGTGGGCGGGGTCTCTCAGATACGCAGTATTTT	CASSSGGRGLSDTQYF
TRBV15	few	TRBJ1-4	.	TGTGCCACCAGCAAGGGCAGGGGCCATGAAAAACTGTTTTTT	CATSKGRGHEKLFF
TRBV7-3	.	TRBJ2-7	.	TGTGCCAGCAGCTTAATCGCAGGATCCTACGAGCAGTACTTC	CASSLIAGSYEQYF
TRBV6-6	.	TRBJ2-3	.	TGTGCCAGCTGCCAGTGGGCTAGCGCTAGCACAGATACGCAGTATTTT	CASCQWASASTDTQYF
TRBV10-3	.	TRBJ1-1	.	TGTGCCATCAGTACAGGGAACACTGAAGCTTTCTTT	CAISTGNTEAFF
TRBV6-6	.	TRBJ1-2	TRBD1	TGTGCCAGCAGTTCCAACCGGGACAGGGGGCAGAGAGGCTACACCTTC	CASSSNRDRGQRGYTF
TRBV2	.	TRBJ1-3	TRBD1	TGTGCCAGCAATCCGGACAGGGCTGGAAACACCATATATTTT	CASNPDRAGNTIYF
TRBV19	.	TRBJ1-1	.	TGTGCCAGTAGTCCCCAGGTCGGGGGAACTGAAGCTTTCTTT	CASSPQVGGTEAFF
TRBV19	.	TRBJ1-4	.	TGTGCCAGTAGTAACCCCACAGGGCTGAATGAAAAACTGTTTTTT	CASSNPTGLNEKLFF
TRBV11-3	once	TRBJ2-5	TRBD1	TGTGCCAGCAGCTTAGGGGGACAGATACAAGAGACCCAGTACTTC	CASSLGGQIQETQYF
TRBV6-5	.	TRBJ1-2	TRBD1	TGTGCCAGCAATCGAGGGGGCGGCAGCTATGGCTACACCTTC	CASNRGGGSYGYTF
TRBV7-9	.	TRBJ2-4	TRBD2	TGTGCCAGCAGCTTAGGTCCAGCGGGAGGGCGGGGGAACATTCAGTACTTC	CASSLGPAGGRGNIQYF
TRBV7-2	.	TRBJ2-2	.	TGTGCCAGCAGCTTAGGTGTGGGGTCCGGGGAGCTGTTTTTT	CASSLGVGSGELFF
TRBV9	.	TRBJ2-3	TRBD2	TGTGCCAGCAGCCGGGGACTAAACACCCTAGATACGCAGTATTTT	CASSRGLNTLDTQYF
TRBV7-9	.	TRBJ2-1	TRBD2	TGTGCCAGCAGCCTATTAGCGGGGGGGCCCTACAATGAGCAGTTCTTC	CASSLLAGGPYNEQFF
TRBV2	.	TRBJ2-1	.	TGTGCCAGCAGTTCCCTTGAGGGGGGCCAGGGTGAGCAGTTCTTC	CASSSLEGGQGEQFF
TRBV7-6	.	TRBJ1-4	.	TGTGCCAGCAGCACTTCCCTTGGGGGCAGGGGTGTGGAGAAACTGTTTTTT	CASSTSLGGRGVEKLFF
TRBV4-1	.	TRBJ2-5	TRBD1	TGCGCCAGCAGCCAGCGATCCTACTGGGACAGCCAAGAGACCCAGTACTTC	CASSQRSYWDSQETQYF
TRBV14	.	TRBJ2-1	.	TGTGCCAGCAGCCCCCGGGTAGTGGGTGAGCAGTTCTTC	CASSPRVVGEQFF
TRBV27	.	TRBJ1-2	.	TGTGCCAGCAGTTCCATTCGACAAGGATATGGCTACACCTTC	CASSSIRQGYGYTF
TRBV10-3	.	TRBJ1-6	TRBD1	TGCGCCAGCAGCCGACAGGGGAGTTCACCCCTCCACTTT	CASSRQGSSPLHF
TRBV19	once	TRBJ2-7	.	TGTGCCAGTAGTATCCTAAAGGCCGGGACGCCGAACGAGCAGTACTTC	CASSILKAGTPNEQYF
TRBV7-2	.	TRBJ2-5	.	TGTGCCAGCAGCCCCCCTTCCGGGCGTCCACAAGAGACCCAGTACTTC	CASSPPSGRPQETQYF
TRBV6-1	few	TRBJ1-3	.	TGTGCCAGCAGGGCGGACGGATTTTTGGGCAACACCATATATTTT	CASRADGFLGNTIYF
TRBV11-2	.	TRBJ2-5	TRBD2	TGTGCCAGCAGCTCAAATGGAGGGCTAGCGGGAGTCCTGGAGACCCAGTACTTC	CASSSNGGLAGVLETQYF
TRBV7-9	.	TRBJ1-5	.	TGTGCCAGCAGCTTAGCTGAAACGGCAGGAGGGCAGCCCCAGCATTTT	CASSLAETAGGQPQHF
TRBV27	.	TRBJ2-7	.	TGTGCCAGCAGTTCCATCGGGGCCGAGCAGTACTTC	CASSSIGAEQYF
TRBV6-6	.	TRBJ1-3	.	TGTGCCAGCAGTTACCCCCCCATTTCTGGAAACACCATATATTTT	CASSYPPISGNTIYF
TRBV5-1	.	TRBJ1-4	TRBD1	TGCGCCAGCAGCTTGGCCCCGGGACAGGGGAATGAAAAACTGTTTTTT	CASSLAPGQGNEKLFF
TRBV29-1	few	TRBJ1-1	.	TGCAGCGTTGAAGGGGGCATGAACACTGAAGCTTTCTTT	CSVEGGMNTEAFF
TRBV11-2	once	TRBJ1-2	.	TGTGCCAGCAGCTTCCGTGAAGGAGTGGGCTACACCTTC	CASSFREGVGYTF
TRBV15	.	TRBJ1-6	.	TGTGCCACCAGCTTGGAGGAATTCCCAGGCAGGGGACACTCACCCCTCCACTTT	CATSLEEFPGRGHSPLHF
TRBV19	.	TRBJ1-1	.	TGTGCCAGTACCGTGACAGGAGTTAACACTGAAGCTTTCTTT	CASTVTGVNTEAFF
TRBV28	.	TRBJ2-1	TRBD1	TGTGCCAGCAGTCGTGGGACAGTCAGCTCCTACAATGAGCAGTTCTTC	CASSRGTVSSYNEQFF
TRBV4-3	.	TRBJ1-2	.	TGCGCCAGCAGCCGGGATACAGCGGAAATAGGAAGTGGCTACACCTTC	CASSRDTAEIGSGYTF